The clone carrying this T cell receptor beta chain came up a few times. Its matching antigen is unknown. Everyone who donated was a healthy Caucasian. Carrying unique molecular identifiers, the cDNA also gained a universal primer site through template switching. TCRdb analysed the 5' RACE reads with MiXCR anew, one entry per CDR3 protein. The data show around 250,000 distinct CDR3 sequences, about 12% seen once. The data were obtained in a study of identical twins. Study observations and caveats: While abundant cord blood beta clonotypes carried fewer insertions, memory repertoires showed no such pattern. The degree of excess twin sharing was weaker in beta out-of-frame sequences.

Trimming took 5 bases from V and 6 from J, leaving 19 bases between them. The germline gives CDR1 DFQATT, CDR2 SNEGSKA (reference sequence). This CDR3 region has 15 residues. A further study also used this sample, focusing on yellow fever vaccine responses in identical twins.

The chain recombines TRBV20-1 with TRBJ2-2; no clear D gene. The sequence was obtained from a woman under 30 in good health. Sample: memory (CD45RO+) T cells sorted from blood. The CDR3 loop is CSALPGGRDSGELFF. The DNA for the CDR3 is TGCAGTGCTCTTCCAGGTGGGCGTGATTCCGGGGAGCTGTTTTTT.